This T cell receptor (beta chain) was sequenced in a study of regulatory T cells in long-lasting Graves disease. This clonotype was counted at least ten times. Its target is unknown. Time point specified: newly diagnosed GD, antithyroid drugs for less than 3 months. The TCR library was prepared using RNA isolated from PBMCs. American Thyroid Association guidelines were used to diagnose Graves' disease. According to the study, TCR beta libraries were built with iRepertoire HTBI primers and CDR3-region Arm-PCR. TCRdb re-analysed the multiplex PCR reads in MiXCR, keeping a single row per CDR3 protein. The profile covers approximately 230,000 distinct CDR3 sequences, with about 17% appearing a single time and approximately 20% taken by the ten largest. Looked up from germline, CDR1 is LNHNV and CDR2 is YYDKDF (reference sequence). Trimming cost V 4 bases and J 2 bases, with 5 bases left between them. This CDR3 region has 13 residues.

Findings and caveats of the study: Samples came from peripheral blood alone, without thyroid tissue. TRBV28 was favored in persistent disease, as were TRBJ1-2 and TRBJ2-5.

The chain links TRBV15 to TRBJ2-2; D not certain. This TCR was recovered from a female donor with Graves disease. Sequenced material: peripheral blood mononuclear cells (PBMCs), taken at new diagnosis, from a patient treated with antithyroid drugs. The CDR3 nucleotides read TGTGCCACCAGCAACGAAAACACCGGGGAGCTGTTTTTT. The encoded protein is CATSNENTGELFF. The full variable domain, with the rest looked up from reference TRBV15 and TRBJ2-2, is DAMVIQNPRYQVTQFGKPVTLSCSQTLNHNVMYWYQQKSSQAPKLLFHYYDKDFNNEADTPDNFQSRRPNTSFCFLDIRSPGLGDTAMYLCATSNENTGELFFGEGSRLTVL.